By sample fraction, the clone carrying this T cell receptor (beta chain) is medium-sized. Antigen unknown. The J segment lost 1 base and the V segment lost 3 bases, leaving 3 bases of the junction unmatched. Looked up from germline, CDR1 is SEHNR and CDR2 is FQNEAQ (reference sequence). The CDR3 is 15 residues long. These data are taken from a study of OX40 agonist ivuxolimab in advanced cancers. Study-level information: Recorded diagnoses for dose-escalation patients were hepatocellular carcinoma, melanoma, renal cell or head and neck cancer. Overall study findings and caveats: A proportion of nonresponders additionally exhibited low normalized T-cell clonal expansion.

Only in-frame clones appear in the TCRdb table, and some are missing; sequencing was by immunoSEQ multiplex PCR. The sample carries tens of thousands of clones, around 86% recorded once. The sequenced sample was CD4+ or CD8+ T cells sorted from blood, obtained in a trial of the OX40 agonist ivuxolimab. J is TRBJ2-3 and V is TRBV7-9; 8 bases are a match to TRBD1. This clonotype originated in an adult with an advanced solid tumor such as melanoma, head and neck, liver or kidney cancer. CDR3 nucleotides: TGTGCCAGCAGCTTGTCGACAGGGGGCACAGATACGCAGTATTTT. The encoded protein is CASSLSTGGTDTQYF.